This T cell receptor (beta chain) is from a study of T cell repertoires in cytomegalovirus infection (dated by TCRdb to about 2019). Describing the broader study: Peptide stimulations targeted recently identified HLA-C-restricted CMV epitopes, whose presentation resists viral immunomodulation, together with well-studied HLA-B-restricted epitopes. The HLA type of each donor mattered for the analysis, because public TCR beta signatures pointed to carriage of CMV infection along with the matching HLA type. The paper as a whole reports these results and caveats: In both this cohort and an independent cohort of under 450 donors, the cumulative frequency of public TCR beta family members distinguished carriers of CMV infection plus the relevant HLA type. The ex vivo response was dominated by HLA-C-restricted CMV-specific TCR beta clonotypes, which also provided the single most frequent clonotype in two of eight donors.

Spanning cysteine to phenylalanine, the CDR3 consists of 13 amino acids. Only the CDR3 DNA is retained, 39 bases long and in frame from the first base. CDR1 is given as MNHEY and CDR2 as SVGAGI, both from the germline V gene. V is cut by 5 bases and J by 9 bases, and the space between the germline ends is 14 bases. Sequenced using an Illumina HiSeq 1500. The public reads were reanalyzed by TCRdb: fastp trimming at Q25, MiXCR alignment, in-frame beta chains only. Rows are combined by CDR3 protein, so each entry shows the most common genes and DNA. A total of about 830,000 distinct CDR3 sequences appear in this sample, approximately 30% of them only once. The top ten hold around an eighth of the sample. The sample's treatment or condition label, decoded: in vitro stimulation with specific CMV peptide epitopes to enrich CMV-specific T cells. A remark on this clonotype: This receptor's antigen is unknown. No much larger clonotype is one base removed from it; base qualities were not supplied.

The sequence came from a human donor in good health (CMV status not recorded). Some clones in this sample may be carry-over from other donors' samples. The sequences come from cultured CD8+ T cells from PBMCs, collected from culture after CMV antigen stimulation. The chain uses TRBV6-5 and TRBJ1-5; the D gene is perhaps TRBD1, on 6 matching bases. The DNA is TGTGCCAGCAGTCCGACAGGCCGGGGGCCCCAGCATTTT. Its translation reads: CASSPTGRGPQHF.